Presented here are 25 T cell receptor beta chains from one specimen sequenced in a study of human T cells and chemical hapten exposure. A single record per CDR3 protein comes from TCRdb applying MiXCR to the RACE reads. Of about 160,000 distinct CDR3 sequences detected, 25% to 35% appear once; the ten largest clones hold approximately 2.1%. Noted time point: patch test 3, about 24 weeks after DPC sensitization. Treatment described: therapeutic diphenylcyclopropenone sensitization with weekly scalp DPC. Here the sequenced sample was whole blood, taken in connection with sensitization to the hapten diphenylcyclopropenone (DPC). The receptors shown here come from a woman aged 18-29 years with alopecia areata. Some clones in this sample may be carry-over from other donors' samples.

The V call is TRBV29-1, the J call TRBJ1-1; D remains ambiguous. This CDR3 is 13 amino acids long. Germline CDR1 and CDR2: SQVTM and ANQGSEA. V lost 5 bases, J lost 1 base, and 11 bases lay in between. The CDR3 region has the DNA TGCAGCGTTTCGGCACGAGGGAACACTGAAGCTTTCTTT. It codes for CSVSARGNTEAFF.

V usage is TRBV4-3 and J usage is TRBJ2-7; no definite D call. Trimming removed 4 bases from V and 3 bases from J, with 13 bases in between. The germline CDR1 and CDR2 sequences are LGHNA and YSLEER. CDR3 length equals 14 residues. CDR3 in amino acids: CASSLGAGIYEQYF. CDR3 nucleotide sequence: TGCGCCAGCAGCCTTGGAGCAGGCATCTACGAGCAGTACTTC.

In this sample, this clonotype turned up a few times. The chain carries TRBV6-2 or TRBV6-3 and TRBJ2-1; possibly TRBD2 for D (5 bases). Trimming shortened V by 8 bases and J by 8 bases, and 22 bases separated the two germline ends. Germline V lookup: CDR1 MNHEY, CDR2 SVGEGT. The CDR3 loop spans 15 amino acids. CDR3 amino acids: CASRMTGRGPHEQFF. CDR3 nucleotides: TGTGCCAGCCGGATGACGGGAAGAGGGCCCCATGAGCAGTTCTTC.

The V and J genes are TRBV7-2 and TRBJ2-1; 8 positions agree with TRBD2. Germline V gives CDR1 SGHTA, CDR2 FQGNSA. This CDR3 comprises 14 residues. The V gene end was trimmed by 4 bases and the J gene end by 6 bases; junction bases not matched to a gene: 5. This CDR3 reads CASSSHGLANEQFF. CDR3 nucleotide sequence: TGTGCCAGCAGCTCGCACGGACTAGCCAATGAGCAGTTCTTC.

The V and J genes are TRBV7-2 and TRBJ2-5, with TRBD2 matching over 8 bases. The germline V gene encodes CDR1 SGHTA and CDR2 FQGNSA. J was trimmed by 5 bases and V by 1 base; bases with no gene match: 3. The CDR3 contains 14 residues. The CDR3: CASSLGSGIETQYF. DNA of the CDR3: TGTGCCAGCAGCTTAGGTAGCGGGATCGAGACCCAGTACTTC. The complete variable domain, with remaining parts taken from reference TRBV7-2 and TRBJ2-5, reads GAGVSQSPSNKVTEKGKDVELRCDPISGHTALYWYRQSLGQGLEFLIYFQGNSAPDKSGLPSDRFSAERTGGSVSTLTIQRTQQEDSAVYLCASSLGSGIETQYFGPGTRLLVL.

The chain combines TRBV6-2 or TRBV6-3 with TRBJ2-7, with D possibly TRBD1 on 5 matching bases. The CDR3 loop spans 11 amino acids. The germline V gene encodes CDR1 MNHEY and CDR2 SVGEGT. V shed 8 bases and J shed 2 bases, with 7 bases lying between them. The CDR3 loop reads CASETAYEQYF. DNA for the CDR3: TGTGCCAGCGAGACAGCCTACGAGCAGTACTTC.

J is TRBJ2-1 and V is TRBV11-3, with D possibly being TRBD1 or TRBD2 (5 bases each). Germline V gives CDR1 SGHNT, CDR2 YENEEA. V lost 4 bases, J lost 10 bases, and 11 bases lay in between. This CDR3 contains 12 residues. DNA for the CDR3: TGTGCCAGCAGCTCCGGGGCACTCGAGCAGTTCTTC. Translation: CASSSGALEQFF.

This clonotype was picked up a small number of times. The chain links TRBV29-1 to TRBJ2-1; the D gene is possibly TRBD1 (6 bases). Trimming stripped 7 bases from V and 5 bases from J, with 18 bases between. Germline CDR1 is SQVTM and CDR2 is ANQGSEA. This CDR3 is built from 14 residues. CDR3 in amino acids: CSARLGALDNEQFF. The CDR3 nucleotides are TGCAGCGCCCGGTTGGGGGCCCTCGACAATGAGCAGTTCTTC.

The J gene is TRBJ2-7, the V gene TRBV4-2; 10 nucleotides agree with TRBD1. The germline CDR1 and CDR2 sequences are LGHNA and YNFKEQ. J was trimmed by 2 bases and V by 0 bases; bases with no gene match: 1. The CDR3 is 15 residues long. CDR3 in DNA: TGTGCCAGCAGCCAAGAGGACAGGGGGGCCTACGAGCAGTACTTC. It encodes CASSQEDRGAYEQYF.

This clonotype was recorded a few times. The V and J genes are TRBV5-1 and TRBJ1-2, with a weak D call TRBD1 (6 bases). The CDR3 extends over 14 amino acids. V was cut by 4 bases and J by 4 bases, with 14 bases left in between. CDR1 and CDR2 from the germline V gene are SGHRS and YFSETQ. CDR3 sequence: CASSTGGLTYGYTF. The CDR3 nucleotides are TGCGCCAGCAGCACCGGGGGGCTAACCTATGGCTACACCTTC.

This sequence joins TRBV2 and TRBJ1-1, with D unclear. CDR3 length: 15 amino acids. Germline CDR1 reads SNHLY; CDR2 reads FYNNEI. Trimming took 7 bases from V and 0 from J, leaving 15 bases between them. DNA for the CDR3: TGTGCCAGCACCGAGGACGGAGGGTTGAACACTGAAGCTTTCTTT. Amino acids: CASTEDGGLNTEAFF.

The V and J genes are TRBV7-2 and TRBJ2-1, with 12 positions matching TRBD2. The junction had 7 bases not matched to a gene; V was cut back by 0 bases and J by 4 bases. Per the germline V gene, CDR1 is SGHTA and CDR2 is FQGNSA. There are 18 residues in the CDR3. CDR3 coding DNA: TGTGCCAGCAGCTTAGCGCTATCTAGCGGGGGGGCATACAATGAGCAGTTCTTC. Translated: CASSLALSSGGAYNEQFF.

As DNA, the CDR3 is TGCAGTGCTCCAACACAGGGGGCACACACTGAAGCTTTCTTT. Its translation: CSAPTQGAHTEAFF. The V call is TRBV20-1, the J call TRBJ1-1, with 9 bases aligning to TRBD1. The CDR3 sequence is 14 residues long. J lost 3 bases, V lost 5 bases, and 7 bases had no gene match. Looked up from germline, CDR1 is DFQATT and CDR2 is SNEGSKA (reference sequence).

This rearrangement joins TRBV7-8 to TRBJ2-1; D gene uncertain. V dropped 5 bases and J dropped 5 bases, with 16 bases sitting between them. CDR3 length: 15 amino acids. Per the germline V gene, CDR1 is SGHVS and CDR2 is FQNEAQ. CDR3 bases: TGTGCCAGCAGCGCTATGGCCGGACCAAACAATGAGCAGTTCTTC. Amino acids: CASSAMAGPNNEQFF.

CDR3 bases: TGTGCCACCAGCGAGGGAGGCAGTCAGCCCCAGCATTTT. This gives the protein CATSEGGSQPQHF. The genes are TRBV10-3 and TRBJ1-5; no firm D call. The germline V and J ends were trimmed by 10 bases and 6 bases, with 16 bases remaining between them. CDR1 is ENHRY and CDR2 is SYGVKD in the germline V gene. The CDR3 covers 13 residues.

DNA for the CDR3: TGTGCCAGCAGCCAGGACAGTCTTAGCAATCAGCCCCAGCATTTT. Translation: CASSQDSLSNQPQHF. The V and J genes are TRBV11-2 and TRBJ1-5, with D perhaps matching TRBD1 (6 bases). Trimming took 5 bases from V and 0 from J, leaving 11 bases between them. The CDR3 consists of 15 residues. The germline CDR1 and CDR2 sequences are SGHAT and FQNNGV.

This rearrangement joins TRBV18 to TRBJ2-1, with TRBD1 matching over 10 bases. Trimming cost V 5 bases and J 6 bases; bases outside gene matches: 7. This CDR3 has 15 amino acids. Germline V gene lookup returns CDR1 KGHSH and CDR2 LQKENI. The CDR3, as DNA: TGTGCCAGCTCAGTGACAGGGGGCTTTGGCAATGAGCAGTTCTTC. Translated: CASSVTGGFGNEQFF.

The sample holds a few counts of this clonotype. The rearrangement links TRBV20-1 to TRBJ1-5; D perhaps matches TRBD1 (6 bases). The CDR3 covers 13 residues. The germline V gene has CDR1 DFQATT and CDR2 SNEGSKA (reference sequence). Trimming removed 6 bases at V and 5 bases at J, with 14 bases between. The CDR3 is CSAKGGEDQPQHF. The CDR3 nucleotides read TGCAGTGCCAAGGGGGGGGAGGATCAGCCCCAGCATTTT.

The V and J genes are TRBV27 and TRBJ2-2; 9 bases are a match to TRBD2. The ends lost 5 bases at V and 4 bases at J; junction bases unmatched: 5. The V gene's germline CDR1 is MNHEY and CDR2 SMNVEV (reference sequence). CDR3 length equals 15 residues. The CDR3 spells CASSRGRAVTGELFF. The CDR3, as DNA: TGTGCCAGCAGTCGCGGGAGGGCCGTCACCGGGGAGCTGTTTTTT.

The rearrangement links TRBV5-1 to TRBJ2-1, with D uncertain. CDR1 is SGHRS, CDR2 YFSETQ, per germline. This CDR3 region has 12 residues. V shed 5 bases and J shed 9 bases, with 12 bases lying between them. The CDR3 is CASSSGLVEQFF. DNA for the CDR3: TGCGCCAGCAGTTCCGGTCTAGTTGAGCAGTTCTTC.

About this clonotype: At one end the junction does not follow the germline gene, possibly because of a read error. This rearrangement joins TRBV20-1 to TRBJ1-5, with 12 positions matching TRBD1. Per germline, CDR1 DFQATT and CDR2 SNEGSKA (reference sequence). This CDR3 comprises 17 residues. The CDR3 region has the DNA TGCAGTACTAGGGAAACCGGGACAGGGGGCATCAATCAGCCCCAGCATTTT. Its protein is CSTRETGTGGINQPQHF.

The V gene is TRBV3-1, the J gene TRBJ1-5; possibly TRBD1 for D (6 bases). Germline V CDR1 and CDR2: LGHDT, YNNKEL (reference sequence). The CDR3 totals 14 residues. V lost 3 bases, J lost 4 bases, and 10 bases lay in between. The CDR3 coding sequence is TGTGCCAGCAGCCACACGACAGGTAATCAGCCCCAGCATTTT. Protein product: CASSHTTGNQPQHF. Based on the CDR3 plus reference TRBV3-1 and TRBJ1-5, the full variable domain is DTAVSQTPKYLVTQMGNDKSIKCEQNLGHDTMYWYKQDSKKFLKIMFSYNNKELIINETVPNRFSPKSPDKAHLNLHINSLELGDSAVYFCASSHTTGNQPQHFGDGTRLSIL.

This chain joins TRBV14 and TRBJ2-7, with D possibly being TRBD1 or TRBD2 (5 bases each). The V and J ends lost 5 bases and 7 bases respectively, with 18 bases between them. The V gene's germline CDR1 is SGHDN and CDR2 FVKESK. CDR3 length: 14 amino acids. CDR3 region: CASSGSGPLLEQYF. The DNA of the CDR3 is TGTGCCAGCAGCGGTTCGGGACCCCTTTTAGAGCAGTACTTC.

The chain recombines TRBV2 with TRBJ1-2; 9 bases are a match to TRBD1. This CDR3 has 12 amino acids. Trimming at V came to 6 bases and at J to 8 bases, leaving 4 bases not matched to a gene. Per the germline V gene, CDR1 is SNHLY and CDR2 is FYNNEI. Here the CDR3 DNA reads TGTGCCAGCAGGGGGACAGGGCTCGGCTACACCTTC. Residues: CASRGTGLGYTF.

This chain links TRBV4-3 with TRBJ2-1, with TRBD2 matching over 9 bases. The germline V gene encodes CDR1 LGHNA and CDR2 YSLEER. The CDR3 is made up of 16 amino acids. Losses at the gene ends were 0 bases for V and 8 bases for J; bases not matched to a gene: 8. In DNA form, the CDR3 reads TGCGCCAGCAGCCAAGAGCCGCGGGGGGGCCGCGATGAGCAGTTCTTC. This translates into CASSQEPRGGRDEQFF.